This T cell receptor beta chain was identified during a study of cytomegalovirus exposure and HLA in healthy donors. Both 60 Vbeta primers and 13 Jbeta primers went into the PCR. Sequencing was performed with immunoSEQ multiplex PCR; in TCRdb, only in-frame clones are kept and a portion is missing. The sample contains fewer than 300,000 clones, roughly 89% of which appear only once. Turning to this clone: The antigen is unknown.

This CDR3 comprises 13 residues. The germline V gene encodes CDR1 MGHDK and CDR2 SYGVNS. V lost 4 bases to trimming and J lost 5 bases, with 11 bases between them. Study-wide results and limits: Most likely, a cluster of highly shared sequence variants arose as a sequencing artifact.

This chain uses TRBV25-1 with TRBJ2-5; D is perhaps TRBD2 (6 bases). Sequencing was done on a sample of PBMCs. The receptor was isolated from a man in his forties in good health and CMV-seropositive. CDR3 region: CASSVPGAETQYF. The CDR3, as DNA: TGTGCCAGCAGTGTTCCGGGAGCTGAGACCCAGTACTTC.